This paragraph reports one TCR beta chain. The data were taken from a study of cytomegalovirus exposure and HLA in healthy donors. The wider study: Falling in the Caucasian-associated ancestry cluster were 81% of about 400 genotyped donors.

PCR involved 60 Vbeta and 13 Jbeta primers. Using immunoSEQ multiplex PCR, the repertoire was profiled, and TCRdb retains in-frame clones only, with some absent. The sample lists approximately 130,000 clones; about 71% were seen once. Trimming at V came to 1 base and at J to 0 bases, leaving 3 bases not matched to a gene. The CDR3 has 15 residues. The germline gives CDR1 SGHVS, CDR2 FNYEAQ. This clonotype originated in a woman aged 60-75 years in good health and CMV-seropositive. Sequences were obtained from PBMCs. The chain is built from TRBV7-6 and TRBJ2-7; TRBD1 aligns across 7 bases. CDR3 region: CASSLEGDSSYEQYF. In nucleotides, the CDR3 is TGTGCCAGCAGCTTAGAAGGGGACAGCTCCTACGAGCAGTACTTC.